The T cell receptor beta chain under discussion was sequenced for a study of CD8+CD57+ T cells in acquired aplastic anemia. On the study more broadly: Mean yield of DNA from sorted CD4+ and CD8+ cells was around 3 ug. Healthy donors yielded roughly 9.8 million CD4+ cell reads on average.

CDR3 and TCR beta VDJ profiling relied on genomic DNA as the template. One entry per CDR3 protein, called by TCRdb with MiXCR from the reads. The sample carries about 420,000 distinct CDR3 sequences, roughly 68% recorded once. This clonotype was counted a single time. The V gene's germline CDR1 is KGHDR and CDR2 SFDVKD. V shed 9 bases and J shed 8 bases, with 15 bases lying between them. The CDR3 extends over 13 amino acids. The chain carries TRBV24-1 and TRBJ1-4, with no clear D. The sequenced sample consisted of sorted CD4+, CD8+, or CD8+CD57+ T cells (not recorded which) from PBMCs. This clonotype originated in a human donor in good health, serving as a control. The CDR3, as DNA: TGTGCCACCTCGGACTCACTTAACGAAAAACTGTTTTTT. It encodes CATSDSLNEKLFF.